These 26 T cell receptor beta chains share one sample of origin, sequenced in a study of CD8 T cells in ankylosing spondylitis. One entry per CDR3 protein results from TCRdb running MiXCR on the 5' RACE reads. Seen here are 250,000 to 300,000 distinct CDR3 sequences, 20% observed once, and the top ten hold roughly 8%. Sequencing used blood, either unsorted or a sorted T cell fraction (not recorded which). All receptors come from a male donor with ankylosing spondylitis or in good health (not recorded which).

At least ten counts were recorded for this clonotype. The chain employs TRBV15 and TRBJ2-3; maybe TRBD1 (5 bases). Trimming took off 4 bases at V and 2 bases at J, with 7 bases between the two ends. There are 13 residues in the CDR3. Germline V gives CDR1 LNHNV, CDR2 YYDKDF (reference sequence). Here the CDR3 reads CATSTRVTDTQYF. The CDR3 nucleotides read TGTGCCACCAGCACCAGGGTCACAGATACGCAGTATTTT.

This clonotype has a handful of counts. DNA for the CDR3: TGTGCCAGCAGTGCTATAAGCCTCGGGGGTGAGCAGTTCTTC. This sequence encodes CASSAISLGGEQFF. This chain connects TRBV6-1 to TRBJ2-1, with a weak D call TRBD2 (6 bases). With 4 bases removed from V and 9 bases from J, the gap between germline ends came to 16 bases. Germline CDR1 MNHNS, CDR2 SASEGT. This CDR3 has 14 residues.

This clonotype was seen only a few times. The chain has TRBV7-3 and TRBJ2-3, with no clear D. The V gene's germline CDR1 is SGHTA and CDR2 FQGTGA. This CDR3 spans 14 amino acids. V lost 4 bases and J lost 3, with 11 bases in between. CDR3 in DNA: TGTGCCAGCAGCTCGCCGGTCGAGACAGATACGCAGTATTTT. Translating it yields CASSSPVETDTQYF.

The chain combines TRBV15 with TRBJ2-5, with D possibly being TRBD1 (6 bases). The length of the CDR3 is 17 residues. V was pared by 0 bases and J by 6 bases, with 20 bases between. The germline V gene has CDR1 LNHNV and CDR2 YYDKDF (reference sequence). CDR3 nucleotides: TGTGCCACCAGCAGAGACCTTCAGGGGCTGTCTTACCAGACCCAGTACTTC. Translating gives CATSRDLQGLSYQTQYF.

This chain uses TRBV5-6 with TRBJ2-4; D remains unclear. Germline V gene lookup returns CDR1 SGHDT and CDR2 YYEEEE. This CDR3 is 12 amino acids long. Trimming removed 1 base from V and 11 bases from J, with 10 bases in between. CDR3 loop: CASSLRAALQYF. CDR3 nucleotides: TGTGCCAGCAGCTTGAGAGCCGCCCTTCAGTACTTC.

The chain carries TRBV24-1 and TRBJ2-1; 9 bases agree with TRBD1. V trimming: 7 bases; J trimming: 6 bases; junction bases outside the gene matches: 3. Germline V gene data show CDR1 as KGHDR and CDR2 as SFDVKD. The CDR3 runs 13 residues. The CDR3 here is CATRPTGGNEQFF. CDR3 coding DNA: TGTGCCACCAGGCCGACAGGGGGCAATGAGCAGTTCTTC.

This clonotype has more than one count but fewer than ten. V and J are TRBV19 and TRBJ2-5; no reliable D call. V was cut by 1 base and J by 1 base, with 10 bases left in between. This CDR3 has 15 residues. Germline CDR1 LNHDA, CDR2 SQIVND (reference sequence). In DNA, the CDR3 is TGTGCCAGTAGTATAGCCGCAGGAACCCAAGAGACCCAGTACTTC. Translating it yields CASSIAAGTQETQYF.

The table lists this clonotype with a few counts. The V call is TRBV11-2, the J call TRBJ2-3; 8 bases fit TRBD2. Germline V lookup: CDR1 SGHAT, CDR2 FQNNGV. The CDR3 is 14 amino acids. V dropped 6 bases and J dropped 2; count of bases not matched to a gene: 4. The CDR3 sequence: CASRAGLATDTQYF. In DNA form, the CDR3 reads TGTGCCAGCAGGGCCGGACTAGCCACAGATACGCAGTATTTT.

This clonotype was observed at least ten times. This sequence joins TRBV29-1 and TRBJ1-6; 8 positions agree with TRBD1. V lost 6 bases and J lost 10; bases outside the gene matches: 8. The CDR3 covers 13 residues. The V gene's germline CDR1 is SQVTM and CDR2 ANQGSEA. This CDR3 is CSVGTGPESPLHF. CDR3 nucleotides: TGCAGCGTCGGGACAGGCCCAGAGTCACCCCTCCACTTT.

The chain combines TRBV30 with TRBJ1-5; no reliable D call. The CDR3 consists of 14 residues. Trimming shortened V by 1 base and J by 7 bases, and 14 bases separated the two germline ends. The germline CDR1 and CDR2 sequences are GTSNPN and SVGIG (reference sequence). CDR3 bases: TGTGCCTGGAGTGGATCGAGTCGGCGGCAGCCCCAGCATTTT. Its translation: CAWSGSSRRQPQHF.

This clonotype was recorded a few times. The chain has TRBV27 and TRBJ1-1; a weak D match, TRBD1 (6 bases). The V end lost 5 bases, the J end lost 0 bases, and 10 bases lay between the germline ends. Per germline, CDR1 MNHEY and CDR2 SMNVEV (reference sequence). This CDR3 comprises 14 residues. The CDR3 DNA reads as TGTGCCAGCAGTAGGGGGGCAGTGAACACTGAAGCTTTCTTT. Its translation: CASSRGAVNTEAFF.

CDR3 in amino acids: CASTPGLGKLFF. DNA for the CDR3: TGTGCCAGCACCCCGGGGTTGGGAAAACTGTTTTTT. The V call is TRBV28, the J call TRBJ1-4; D not certain. V dropped 7 bases and J dropped 10 bases, with 13 bases sitting between them. There are 12 residues in the CDR3. Germline V lookup: CDR1 MDHEN, CDR2 SYDVKM.

This clonotype has a handful of counts. The chain joins TRBV20-1 to TRBJ1-6; no reliable D call. Germline lookup yields CDR1 DFQATT and CDR2 SNEGSKA (reference sequence). V was cut by 3 bases and J by 9 bases, with 21 bases left in between. This CDR3 contains 16 residues. The CDR3 sequence is CSASIPRSDGASPLHF. The CDR3 DNA reads TGCAGTGCTAGTATACCCCGAAGCGACGGAGCTTCACCCCTCCACTTT.

The rearrangement uses TRBV12-3 or TRBV12-4 and TRBJ2-1; 9 positions match TRBD1. This CDR3 comprises 15 residues. V shed 5 bases, J shed 7 bases, and the junction held 9 bases outside the gene matches. CDR3 nucleotides: TGTGCCAGCAGTGCCGGGACAGGGCGATCTAATGAGCAGTTCTTC. As protein: CASSAGTGRSNEQFF.

This clonotype has a count of ten or more. V usage is TRBV5-6 and J usage is TRBJ2-1; D is possibly TRBD1 or TRBD2 (5 bases each). Germline V CDR1 and CDR2: SGHDT, YYEEEE. The CDR3 is 16 amino acids. Trimming cost V 1 base and J 0 bases, with 11 bases left between them. In DNA form, the CDR3 reads TGTGCCAGCAGCTTGTACCGGGACGCCTCCTACAATGAGCAGTTCTTC. It is translated as CASSLYRDASYNEQFF.

The CDR3 bases are TGTGCCAGCAGCCTCCCGGGAGCTAGGGAGACCCAGTACTTC. Translated: CASSLPGARETQYF. The rearrangement joins TRBV3-1 to TRBJ2-5, with a tentative D call TRBD2 (6 bases). The V and J ends lost 4 bases and 5 bases respectively, with 14 bases between them. CDR3 size: 14 residues. Per germline, CDR1 LGHDT and CDR2 YNNKEL (reference sequence).

This clonotype has ten or more counts. The V and J genes are TRBV5-5 and TRBJ2-7, with TRBD2 matching over 7 bases. This CDR3 spans 16 amino acids. Germline V gene lookup returns CDR1 SGHKS and CDR2 YYEKEE (reference sequence). The CDR3 sequence: CASRSGPEAGYEQFNV. The CDR3, as DNA: TGTGCCAGCAGATCCGGGCCCGAAGCGGGGTACGAGCAGTTCAACGTC.

This clonotype was seen more than once but under ten times. This chain joins TRBV20-1 and TRBJ1-6, with D possibly matching TRBD1 (6 bases). CDR1 and CDR2 (germline): DFQATT, SNEGSKA (reference sequence). Trimming removed 3 bases at V and 7 bases at J, with 10 bases between. The CDR3 is made up of 13 amino acids. The CDR3 region has the DNA TGCAGTGCTAGGGTGGACAGAAATTCACCCCTCCACTTT. It encodes CSARVDRNSPLHF.

This clonotype was detected only a few times. The chain combines TRBV12-3 or TRBV12-4 with TRBJ1-1; TRBD1 agrees at 9 bases. The CDR3 has 17 amino acids. Germline trimming cut 8 bases from V and 0 bases from J; bases unmatched to any gene: 13. CDR3 in amino acids: CASPQGTGQGMNTEAFF. The CDR3 DNA sequence: TGTGCCAGCCCTCAAGGTACGGGACAGGGTATGAACACTGAAGCTTTCTTT.

With respect to this clonotype: Mismatch with germline at one junction end may stem from a read error. The genes are TRBV20-1 and TRBJ1-4; D is uncertain. Germline V gives CDR1 DFQATT, CDR2 SNEGSKA (reference sequence). This CDR3 comprises 12 residues. CDR3 in amino acids: CSGAENNETLFF. DNA of the CDR3: TGCAGTGGGGCAGAGAATAATGAAACACTGTTTTTT.

This clonotype has just a few counts. The chain joins TRBV4-2 to TRBJ2-2; D remains unclear. Trimming took 3 bases from V and 3 from J, leaving 14 bases between them. The CDR3 contains 16 residues. The germline CDR1 and CDR2 sequences are LGHNA and YNFKEQ. In nucleotides, the CDR3 is TGTGCCAGCAGCCAGGCCCCTGGGTGGGACACCGGGGAGCTGTTTTTT. Its translation is CASSQAPGWDTGELFF.

The chain employs TRBV20-1 and TRBJ2-1, with 11 bases fitting TRBD2. Germline V gene sequence: CDR1 DFQATT, CDR2 SNEGSKA (reference sequence). This CDR3 has 12 residues. V was clipped by 7 bases and J by 8 bases; unmatched bases: 4. The CDR3 region is CSGTSGRHEQFF. The CDR3 coding sequence is TGCAGTGGCACTAGCGGGAGACATGAGCAGTTCTTC.

The chain is built from TRBV20-1 and TRBJ2-3, with a tentative D call TRBD2 (6 bases). The CDR3 is 15 residues long. The germline V gene encodes CDR1 DFQATT and CDR2 SNEGSKA (reference sequence). Trimming cost V 0 bases and J 3 bases, with 13 bases left between them. The CDR3 region has the DNA TGCAGTGCTAGAGAAGGTGGCGGGATAACAGATACGCAGTATTTT. Protein: CSAREGGGITDTQYF.

The chain carries TRBV12-3 or TRBV12-4 and TRBJ2-3; 12 positions agree with TRBD2. This CDR3 is 20 amino acids long. V shed 3 bases and J 4 bases; nucleotides not matched to a gene: 17. The CDR3 DNA follows: TGTGCCAGCAGTTTTCTAGCGGGGGGGAGGTCGATATTCCTGCCAGATACGCAGTATTTT. It is translated as CASSFLAGGRSIFLPDTQYF.

This clonotype was counted many times. The chain has TRBV29-1 and TRBJ1-1; TRBD1 is a possible D gene (6 bases). The V gene lost 7 bases and the J gene lost 4 bases, with 19 bases spanning the gap. The CDR3 runs to 14 residues. The germline V gene has CDR1 SQVTM and CDR2 ANQGSEA. As DNA, the CDR3 is TGCAGCGCCCAGGGACAATTGGGGCTCACTGAAGCTTTCTTT. This codes for CSAQGQLGLTEAFF.

This clonotype appeared a few times. The V call is TRBV2, the J call TRBJ2-2; TRBD1 matches 8 bases. Germline V gene sequence: CDR1 SNHLY, CDR2 FYNNEI. The CDR3 contains 14 residues. V trimming: 8 bases; J trimming: 4 bases; junction bases outside the gene matches: 6. CDR3 sequence reads: CASAGQVFTGELFF. For the CDR3, the DNA is TGTGCCAGCGCGGGACAGGTGTTCACCGGGGAGCTGTTTTTT.